The 5 T cell receptor beta chains below come from one sample, sequenced in a study of graft-versus-host responses after intestinal transplantation. Clones were sequenced by immunoSEQ multiplex PCR, and TCRdb holds only the in-frame ones, with some missing. The sample records approximately 9,300 clones, 25% to 30% being singletons. The sample here was alloreactive CD4+ T cells from a mixed lymphocyte reaction culture, taken before intestinal transplant. The subset denotes: CFSE-low proliferating T cells sorted from approximately 6-day pre-transplant mixed lymphocyte reaction (GvH or HvG direction). These receptors were taken from a human patient who received an intestinal transplant.

This rearrangement joins TRBV19 to TRBJ1-1; the match to TRBD1 covers 8 bases. Germline-derived CDR1 and CDR2 are LNHDA and SQIVND (reference sequence). The CDR3 is 14 amino acids. J gave up 3 bases and V 5 bases, and 5 bases lay outside the gene matches. The CDR3 spells CASSSYRGDTEAFF. CDR3 nucleotide sequence: TGTGCCAGTAGTTCATACAGGGGGGACACTGAAGCTTTCTTT.

The chain employs TRBV6-5 and TRBJ2-2; 9 bases match TRBD2. This CDR3 has 13 residues. J gave up 5 bases and V 9 bases, and 4 bases lay outside the gene matches. Germline-derived CDR1 and CDR2 are MNHEY and SVGAGI. CDR3 bases: TGTGCCAGTCTCCTAGCGGGGACCGGGGAGCTGTTTTTT. This gives the protein CASLLAGTGELFF.

This clone was counted a few times. This chain links TRBV27 with TRBJ2-7; no definite D call. The CDR3 covers 15 residues. The V gene's germline CDR1 is MNHEY and CDR2 SMNVEV (reference sequence). The V and J ends lost 0 bases and 2 bases respectively, with 11 bases between them. CDR3: CASSLSTGWTYEQYF. The CDR3 DNA follows: TGTGCCAGCAGTTTATCGACGGGTTGGACCTACGAGCAGTACTTC.

The CDR3 region is CASGTIGGYNEQFF. CDR3 in DNA: TGTGCCAGCGGCACTATCGGAGGGTACAATGAGCAGTTCTTC. The chain has TRBV27 and TRBJ2-1; the D gene is possibly TRBD2 (6 bases). The CDR3 totals 14 residues. Per germline, CDR1 MNHEY and CDR2 SMNVEV (reference sequence). V was shortened by 8 bases and J by 4 bases, with 15 bases between the two germline ends.

As for this clone: One end of the junction fails to match germline, which may point to a read error. This chain links TRBV4-1 with TRBJ2-2; D not resolved. The CDR3 consists of 14 residues. Germline-derived CDR1 and CDR2 are MGHRA and YSYEKL. The CDR3 DNA sequence: TGTGCCAGCAGCCAGACTCCGTACACCGGGGAGCTGTTTTTT. The encoded protein is CASSQTPYTGELFF.